What follows are 10 T cell receptor beta chains derived from one specimen sequenced in a study of identical twins. TCRdb recomputed calls from the 5' RACE reads with MiXCR, one row per CDR3 protein. Of 450,000 or so distinct CDR3 sequences detected, 12% to 15% appear once; the ten largest clones hold approximately 0.52%. The same specimen was also included in a second study, on yellow fever vaccine responses in identical twins.

Material for sequencing was CD4+ T cells sorted from blood. These receptor sequences come from a woman younger than 35 in good health.

This clonotype has only one observation. The chain links TRBV5-1 to TRBJ2-5; no clear D. Trimming removed 4 bases at V and 1 base at J, with 8 bases between. Germline V CDR1 and CDR2: SGHRS, YFSETQ. CDR3 length: 13 amino acids. The CDR3 DNA follows: TGCGCCAGCAGCGAGAATCTCCAAGAGACCCAGTACTTC. Residues: CASSENLQETQYF.

In this sample, this clonotype turned up a few times. This chain uses TRBV10-3 with TRBJ1-2; D is ambiguous. CDR3 length: 14 amino acids. Trimming removed 6 bases at V and 0 bases at J, with 11 bases between. CDR1 and CDR2 from the germline V gene are ENHRY and SYGVKD. CDR3 in amino acids: CAIRFEGTNYGYTF. The CDR3 DNA follows: TGTGCCATCAGATTTGAGGGCACTAACTATGGCTACACCTTC.

This clonotype was counted only a few times. CDR3 bases: TGCAGTGCTAGAGATATGCCGAGGGAGACCCAGTACTTC. Its translation: CSARDMPRETQYF. The rearrangement uses TRBV20-1 and TRBJ2-5; D is ambiguous. The CDR3 extends over 13 amino acids. Germline CDR1 reads DFQATT; CDR2 reads SNEGSKA (reference sequence). Trimming cost V 0 bases and J 5 bases, with 10 bases left between them.

In its sample, this clonotype was seen a few times. This chain joins TRBV24-1 and TRBJ2-1; 10 nucleotides line up with TRBD1. The V segment lost 3 bases and the J segment 7 bases; nucleotides outside the gene matches: 14. From germline, CDR1 is KGHDR and CDR2 SFDVKD. The CDR3 length is 18 residues. CDR3 loop: CATSDAGGDRGLPNEQFF. The CDR3 DNA reads as TGTGCCACCAGTGATGCCGGTGGAGACAGGGGGCTTCCGAATGAGCAGTTCTTC.

This clonotype has only a few counts. The chain links TRBV11-2 to TRBJ2-5; D is uncertain. The V end lost 5 bases, the J end lost 5 bases, and 12 bases lay between the germline ends. This CDR3 contains 13 residues. CDR1 is SGHAT, CDR2 FQNNGV, per germline. Here the CDR3 reads CASSIMWLETQYF. In nucleotides, the CDR3 is TGTGCCAGCAGCATAATGTGGCTTGAGACCCAGTACTTC.

The chain joins TRBV18 to TRBJ2-3, with D hard to call. The V gene's germline CDR1 is KGHSH and CDR2 LQKENI. The CDR3 totals 13 residues. V dropped 3 bases and J dropped 5 bases, with 9 bases sitting between them. The CDR3 DNA sequence: TGTGCCAGCTCACCCATCGGGTTAGATACGCAGTATTTT. As protein: CASSPIGLDTQYF. The full variable domain, with the rest looked up from reference TRBV18 and TRBJ2-3, is NAGVMQNPRHLVRRRGQEARLRCSPMKGHSHVYWYRQLPEEGLKFMVYLQKENIIDESGMPKERFSAEFPKEGPSILRIQQVVRGDSAAYFCASSPIGLDTQYFGPGTRLTVL.

This clonotype showed up many times. The chain recombines TRBV7-9 with TRBJ2-7; D is undetermined. V gave up 5 bases and J gave up 0 bases, with 14 bases separating them. Germline CDR1 and CDR2: SEHNR and FQNEAQ (reference sequence). This CDR3 is 15 amino acids long. The CDR3 DNA follows: TGTGCCAGCAGCCAATTTAGGGATAGCTCCTACGAGCAGTACTTC. Encoded protein: CASSQFRDSSYEQYF.

The CDR3 loop is CATQGYSNQPQHF. The CDR3 DNA reads as TGTGCCACCCAGGGTTATAGCAATCAGCCCCAGCATTTT. The chain employs TRBV19 and TRBJ1-5; TRBD1 might be the D (5 bases). Germline V lookup: CDR1 LNHDA, CDR2 SQIVND (reference sequence). V was trimmed by 10 bases and J by 0 bases, leaving 10 bases between them. This CDR3 spans 13 amino acids.

Of note for this clonotype: This may stem from a read error, because a much larger clone lies one nucleotide away. The gene calls are TRBV7-2 and TRBJ2-3; 7 bases map to TRBD2. Trimming at V came to 8 bases and at J to 8 bases, leaving 10 bases not matched to a gene. The CDR3 has 13 amino acids. Germline V lookup: CDR1 SGHTA, CDR2 FQGNSA. The DNA of the CDR3 is TGTGCCAGCGGGTGGGAGGGCGTTGGTACGCAGTATTTT. Amino acid sequence: CASGWEGVGTQYF.

This clonotype was seen just once. V gene TRBV28 combines with J gene TRBJ2-4, with D maybe TRBD1 (5 bases). V lost 5 bases to trimming and J lost 2 bases, with 13 bases between them. Germline lookup yields CDR1 MDHEN and CDR2 SYDVKM. The CDR3 has 15 residues. Here the CDR3 reads CASSPGKRSKNIQYF. CDR3 bases: TGTGCCAGCAGTCCAGGGAAGCGATCCAAAAACATTCAGTACTTC. Full variable domain (outside the CDR3, taken from reference TRBV28 and TRBJ2-4): DVKVTQSSRYLVKRTGEKVFLECVQDMDHENMFWYRQDPGLGLRLIYFSYDVKMKEKGDIPEGYSVSREKKERFSLILESASTNQTSMYLCASSPGKRSKNIQYFGAGTRLSVL.